This TCR beta chain stems from a study of cytomegalovirus exposure and HLA in healthy donors. The germline CDR1 and CDR2 sequences are SQVTM and ANQGSEA. Trimming removed 7 bases from V and 4 bases from J; junction bases left unmatched: 2. The CDR3 is made up of 12 amino acids. The method was immunoSEQ multiplex PCR; TCRdb's version includes in-frame clones alone and lacks a portion of them. The sample carries about 180,000 clones, 85% recorded once. Sequenced sample: PBMCs. V is TRBV29-1 and J is TRBJ1-3, with 9 bases identical to TRBD1. The receptor comes from a man between 18 and 35 years old in good health and CMV-seropositive. In DNA form, the CDR3 reads TGCAGCGGCGGGACAGGGGGAAACACCATATATTTT. Translating gives CSGGTGGNTIYF.